This entry is about one T cell receptor (beta chain). These data are taken from a study of OX40 agonist ivuxolimab in advanced cancers. The germline gives CDR1 SGHDT, CDR2 YYEEEE. The CDR3 is 15 amino acids. The V segment lost 2 bases and the J segment 2 bases; nucleotides outside the gene matches: 5. The data were produced by immunoSEQ multiplex PCR, yet TCRdb's version contains in-frame clones alone and is incomplete. Of about 70,000 clones listed, about 93% were seen once; the top ten hold 6% to 8.5%. The source was CD4+ or CD8+ T cells sorted from blood, collected in a trial of the OX40 agonist ivuxolimab. This clonotype was sampled from an adult with an advanced solid tumor such as melanoma, head and neck, liver or kidney cancer. The genes are TRBV5-6 and TRBJ2-3, with 7 bases identical to TRBD1. The CDR3: CASSLGGGNTDTQYF. In DNA form, the CDR3 reads TGTGCCAGCAGCTTAGGGGGCGGTAACACAGATACGCAGTATTTT.